A selection of T cell receptor beta chains follows, all from one sample in a study of T cell responses to AZD1222 COVID-19 vaccine. The repertoire was sequenced with immunoSEQ multiplex PCR; TCRdb's copy has only in-frame clones and lacks some. The table shows 120,000 to 150,000 clones, with roughly nine tenths occurring only once. Here the sequenced sample was peripheral blood, taken 28 days after the second AZD1222 dose. These receptors were taken from an adult who received the AZD1222 COVID-19 vaccine. Both conserved end residues are part of each CDR3. Fields, in order: V gene, D gene, clone size, J gene, CDR3 DNA, CDR3 protein. A D gene is named only where the DNA matches it firmly. Clone size, where shown, is once, few, many, or a class for clones that have expanded.

TRBV10-2,TRBD2,.,TRBJ2-7,TGCGCCAGCAGTGGTCGCGGGACTAGCGGGACGCGTGAGCAGTACTTC,CASSGRGTSGTREQYF
TRBV27,TRBD2,.,TRBJ2-1,TGTGCCAGCAGTTCGGTCGGACTAGCGGGTCATCAAGGGAATGAGCAGTTCTTC,CASSSVGLAGHQGNEQFF
TRBV3-1/TRBV3-2,TRBD1,.,TRBJ2-2,TGTGCCAGCACCCCTAGGGGGCGGGCCGGGGAGCTGTTTTTT,CASTPRGRAGELFF
TRBV2,.,once,TRBJ2-5,TGTGCCAGCACTCTCGGAAGGGAGACCCAGTACTTC,CASTLGRETQYF
TRBV29-1,.,few,TRBJ1-1,TGCAGCGTTGAAGATTCCACTGAAGCTTTCTTT,CSVEDSTEAFF
TRBV18,TRBD1,.,TRBJ1-1,TGTGCCAGCTCACCACCGACAGGGTGGGCGAACACTGAAGCTTTCTTT,CASSPPTGWANTEAFF
TRBV4-1,TRBD1,.,TRBJ2-3,TGCGCCAGCAGCCAAGAAGAATTAGGAGACAGGGCGTACAAATTAAGCACAGATACGCAGTATTTT,CASSQEELGDRAYKLSTDTQYF
TRBV10-3,TRBD2,.,TRBJ2-2,TGTGCCATCATCGGGGCCAGCGGGAGGGGGTCGAACACCGGGGAGCTGTTTTTT,CAIIGASGRGSNTGELFF
TRBV18,TRBD2,.,TRBJ2-1,TGTGCCAGCTCACCGCCGACGGGAGGGCCGGGTGAGCAGTTCTTC,CASSPPTGGPGEQFF
TRBV18,.,.,TRBJ2-7,TGTGCCAGCTCACCCCCGACCCCGGCAGGGGAGCAGTACTTC,CASSPPTPAGEQYF
TRBV24-1,.,.,TRBJ1-4,TGTGCCACCAGTCACGCATCTAATGAAAAACTGTTTTTT,CATSHASNEKLFF
TRBV28,TRBD2,.,TRBJ2-1,TGTGCCAGCAGTTTACCTAGCGGGAGGTCTGAGCAGTTCTTC,CASSLPSGRSEQFF
TRBV18,TRBD1,.,TRBJ2-5,TGTGCCAGCTCAAACCGACAGGGGGAAGAGACCCAGTACTTC,CASSNRQGEETQYF
TRBV13,TRBD2,.,TRBJ2-7,TGTGCCAGCAGCTGGGGACTAGCGGGGTCCTACGAGCAGTACTTC,CASSWGLAGSYEQYF
TRBV11-3,.,.,TRBJ1-2,TGTGCCAGCAGCTTAACCCCGAGGTCGAATGGCTACACCTTC,CASSLTPRSNGYTF
TRBV28,.,medium-sized,TRBJ1-5,TGTGCCAGCAGTTTCGGGGGGACCCAGCATTTT,CASSFGGTQHF
TRBV4-1,TRBD2,.,TRBJ2-7,TGCGCCAGCAGCCTAGTAGCGGGAGGGCCTTACGAGCAGTACTTC,CASSLVAGGPYEQYF
TRBV9,.,.,TRBJ1-1,TGTGCCAGCAGCGTGGGCGGGGGAGGCACTGAAGCTTTCTTT,CASSVGGGGTEAFF
TRBV28,.,.,TRBJ1-5,TGTGCCAGCAGTTGGTCGCAAAGTCAGCCCCAGCATTTT,CASSWSQSQPQHF
TRBV6-4,TRBD1,few,TRBJ2-4,TGTGCCAGCAGTGCAGAGAGCGGGACAGGGAACATTCAGTACTTC,CASSAESGTGNIQYF
TRBV18,TRBD1,.,TRBJ1-5,TGTGCCAGCTCAAACGGACAGGCGTTGAAACAGCCCCAGCATTTT,CASSNGQALKQPQHF
TRBV5-1,TRBD1,.,TRBJ1-1,TGCGCCAGCAGCTCGGACAGGGCCACGACTGAAGCTTTCTTT,CASSSDRATTEAFF
TRBV6-5,.,.,TRBJ1-4,TGTGCCAGCAGTTTCGCCCGGGGGAATGAAAAACTGTTTTTT,CASSFARGNEKLFF
TRBV11-2,.,.,TRBJ2-5,TGTGCCAGCAGCTTATTCGTATCGGTAGCGGAAGAAGAGACCCAGTACTTC,CASSLFVSVAEEETQYF
TRBV11-3,TRBD2,.,TRBJ2-7,TGTGCCAGCAGCCCCCTAGCGGGAGACGTTGCCTACGAGCAGTACTTC,CASSPLAGDVAYEQYF
TRBV29-1,.,.,TRBJ1-2,TGCAGCGTCCGACACCTCTATGGCTACACCTTC,CSVRHLYGYTF
TRBV9,.,.,TRBJ1-3,TGTGCCAGCAGCGTAGTGAGCTCTGGAAACACCATATATTTT,CASSVVSSGNTIYF
TRBV28,.,.,TRBJ2-1,TGTGCCAGCAGTTTCGGCTCTAGCTCCTACAATGAGCAGTTCTTC,CASSFGSSSYNEQFF
TRBV7-9,TRBD1,.,TRBJ1-1,TGTGCCAGCAGCTCCGGGACAGCCTACACTGAAGCTTTCTTT,CASSSGTAYTEAFF
TRBV10-3,.,.,TRBJ1-6,TGTGCCATCACAGAGGGGGGGACGCGCAATTCACCCCTCCACTTT,CAITEGGTRNSPLHF
TRBV27,TRBD2,.,TRBJ2-5,TGTGCCAGCAGTTACCTGGGGAGGGAAGAGACCCAGTACTTC,CASSYLGREETQYF
TRBV28,.,.,TRBJ1-1,TGTGCCAGCAGTACGGGGGGACTGACGAACACTGAAGCTTTCTTT,CASSTGGLTNTEAFF
TRBV9,.,.,TRBJ1-1,TGTGCCAGCAGCGGGAGGAGGGGGGACACTGAAGCTTTCTTT,CASSGRRGDTEAFF
TRBV6-5,.,.,TRBJ1-1,TGTGCCAGCTGGCGGGCCACCCGGGGTAACACTGAAGCTTTCTTT,CASWRATRGNTEAFF
TRBV3-1/TRBV3-2,.,.,TRBJ1-5,TGTGCCAGCAGCCCGGGATCTTATAGCAATCAGCCCCAGCATTTT,CASSPGSYSNQPQHF
TRBV21-1,.,.,TRBJ1-4,TGTGCCAGCAGCAAAGACACGATCTGTATAACGGGTGAAAAACTGTTTTTT,CASSKDTICITGEKLFF